This TCR beta chain originates from a study of patients and donors after allogeneic stem cell transplantation. A single record per CDR3 protein comes from TCRdb applying MiXCR to the RT-PCR reads. The sample carries about 110,000 distinct CDR3 sequences, 35% recorded once. The V gene's germline CDR1 is WNHNN and CDR2 SYGVQD (reference sequence). V lost 3 bases, J lost 6 bases, and 10 bases lay in between. This CDR3 spans 13 amino acids. A few counts support this clonotype. The receptor was isolated from a human donor who was either an allogeneic HSCT recipient or a stem cell or donor lymphocyte infusion donor (not recorded which). It is not recorded whose cells these are; they may come from a transplant donor. Sample: blood, either unsorted or a sorted T cell fraction (not recorded which). The V and J genes are TRBV10-1 and TRBJ2-3; D perhaps matches TRBD1 (6 bases). CDR3 sequence: CASSDQGRDTQYF. In nucleotides, the CDR3 is TGCGCCAGCAGTGATCAGGGGCGGGATACGCAGTATTTT.